This T cell receptor beta chain was recorded in a study of CD8 T cells in ankylosing spondylitis. The study, taken as a whole, reports: Prior literature has documented some motif variants in synovial fluid and blood from reactive arthritis. Enrichment of disease-linked clones was reportedly significant in matched ankylosing spondylitis synovial fluid. For ankylosing spondylitis blood, a TCR beta motif of several highly homologous variants appeared characteristic.

Using quantitative 5'-RACE with molecular barcodes, the authors made TCR beta libraries. One entry per CDR3 protein results from TCRdb running MiXCR on the 5' RACE reads. The sample lists hundreds of thousands of distinct CDR3 sequences, approximately 24% occurring once. Germline V gene lookup returns CDR1 MNHNY and CDR2 SVGAGI (reference sequence). Trimming shortened V by 0 bases and J by 8 bases, and 8 bases separated the two germline ends. CDR3 size: 13 residues. In its sample, this clonotype was seen many times. The antigen is unknown. The chain uses TRBV6-6 and TRBJ2-1; no clear D. The sample taken for sequencing was blood, either unsorted or a sorted T cell fraction (not recorded which). This TCR came from a male donor with ankylosing spondylitis or in good health (not recorded which). The CDR3 sequence is CASSYSEDHEQFF. CDR3 nucleotides: TGTGCCAGCAGTTACTCTGAGGACCATGAGCAGTTCTTC.